Listed here is a single T cell receptor beta chain. Its target is not known. The sample belongs to a study of blood T cells in healthy people across ages. Germline CDR1 SGHAT, CDR2 FQNNGV. V dropped 5 bases and J dropped 12; count of bases not matched to a gene: 18. The CDR3 is 16 amino acids. The study, taken as a whole, reports: The lack of PBMC sorting stopped any conclusive naive versus antigen-experienced comparison. TCR beta diversity, measured per million T cells, fell in a roughly linear way with age. When set beside aged donors, long-lived donors presented more naive CD4+ cells and higher diversity.

For the second PCR, which ran for roughly 6 to 12 cycles, a sample-barcoded 5' primer and a J-beta primer mix were used. TCRdb processed the 5' RACE reads anew with MiXCR; each CDR3 protein has one entry. The sample yields about 1.4 million distinct CDR3 sequences, approximately 63% seen once. Each sample yielded at least 5.5 micrograms of PBMC total RNA. The sequence was obtained from a man aged 18 to 30 in good health. Sequenced: blood. The chain has TRBV11-2 and TRBJ2-1, with 8 bases identical to TRBD2. The CDR3 sequence: CASSPLAGTDRNRQFF. As DNA, the CDR3 is TGTGCCAGCAGCCCGCTAGCGGGCACCGACCGGAATCGGCAGTTCTTC.